The 8 T cell receptor beta chains below all came from one sample that was sequenced in a study of Ad26.COV2.S vaccination and SARS-CoV-2 variants. Sequenced by immunoSEQ multiplex PCR; TCRdb stores in-frame clones only, minus some. The profile shows about 500,000 clones, roughly nine tenths of them singletons. Stated treatment: approximately 18 received Ad26.COV2.S at low or high dose, single or two shots; roughly five received placebo; per-sample allocation not given. The study sampled participants on day 63 after the first vaccine or placebo injection. The input for sequencing was peripheral blood, taken in a trial of Ad26.COV2.S vaccine versus placebo. Source of these receptors: a person between 18 and 59 years old who received the Ad26.COV2.S COVID-19 vaccine or a placebo.

The V gene is TRBV19, the J gene TRBJ2-7; 8 nucleotides agree with TRBD2. Germline trimming cut 1 base from V and 1 base from J; bases unmatched to any gene: 3. CDR1 and CDR2 (germline): LNHDA, SQIVND (reference sequence). The CDR3 totals 15 residues. The CDR3 DNA follows: TGTGCCAGTAGTATAGCGGGGGGGATATCCTACGAGCAGTACTTC. It translates to CASSIAGGISYEQYF. The full variable domain, in which reference TRBV19 and TRBJ2-7 provide the parts outside the CDR3, is DGGITQSPKYLFRKEGQNVTLSCEQNLNHDAMYWYRQDPGQGLRLIYYSQIVNDFQKGDIAEGYSVSREKKESFPLTVTSAQKNPTAFYLCASSIAGGISYEQYFGPGTRLTVT.

This clone was picked up many times. This chain uses TRBV7-8 with TRBJ2-3; no definite D call. Germline assignment: CDR1 SGHVS and CDR2 FQNEAQ. The CDR3 runs to 13 residues. V was shortened by 1 base and J by 4 bases, with 6 bases between the two germline ends. CDR3 residues: CASSLDLADTQYF. The CDR3, as DNA: TGTGCCAGCAGCTTAGATCTAGCAGATACGCAGTATTTT.

The chain uses TRBV9 and TRBJ1-2; 7 nucleotides align to TRBD1. The V and J ends lost 3 bases and 4 bases, in that order; junction bases with no gene match: 9. The CDR3 is made up of 15 amino acids. CDR1 is SGDLS, CDR2 YYNGEE, per germline. The CDR3 DNA follows: TGTGCCAGCAGCGCTTCAGGGGGACTCGGCTATGGCTACACCTTC. Its protein is CASSASGGLGYGYTF.

This rearrangement joins TRBV9 to TRBJ2-7, with 12 bases that match TRBD2. There are 14 residues in the CDR3. From germline, CDR1 is SGDLS and CDR2 YYNGEE. The trim removed 4 bases at V and 3 bases at J, leaving 2 bases unmatched. The CDR3 DNA reads as TGTGCCAGCAGCACGGGACTAGCGGGCTACGAGCAGTACTTC. This sequence encodes CASSTGLAGYEQYF.

The CDR3 DNA sequence: TGCAGTGCTAGTCCGGGACACTACGAGCAGTACTTC. The encoded protein is CSASPGHYEQYF. The V and J genes are TRBV20-1 and TRBJ2-7; TRBD1 might be the D (6 bases). From germline, CDR1 is DFQATT and CDR2 SNEGSKA (reference sequence). This CDR3 has 12 amino acids. Between the trimmed V and J ends, which lost 3 bases and 3 bases, there was a span of 9 bases.

The chain recombines TRBV4-1 with TRBJ2-7; D perhaps matches TRBD1 (5 bases). Per germline, CDR1 MGHRA and CDR2 YSYEKL. There are 16 residues in the CDR3. The V gene lost 1 base and the J gene lost 0 bases, with 13 bases spanning the gap. CDR3 residues: CASSQGTPLSSYEQYF. The CDR3 DNA follows: TGCGCCAGCAGCCAAGGGACACCCTTGAGCTCCTACGAGCAGTACTTC.

As DNA, the CDR3 is TGCGCCAGCAGAGGGGGGGCCGTGACAGATACGCAGTATTTT. This codes for CASRGGAVTDTQYF. The chain recombines TRBV10-2 with TRBJ2-3; a possible D gene is TRBD2 (7 bases). V lost 6 bases and J 3 bases, leaving 13 bases between the germline ends. Germline-derived CDR1 and CDR2 are WSHSY and SAAADI. The CDR3 length is 14 residues.

The V call is TRBV7-3, the J call TRBJ2-1, with D perhaps assigned TRBD1 or TRBD2 (6 bases each). Germline values: CDR1 SGHTA, CDR2 FQGTGA. V lost 5 bases and J lost 5, with 13 bases in between. The CDR3 length is 14 residues. CDR3: CASSPGGRHNEQFF. The CDR3 coding sequence is TGTGCCAGCAGCCCCGGGGGCAGACACAATGAGCAGTTCTTC.